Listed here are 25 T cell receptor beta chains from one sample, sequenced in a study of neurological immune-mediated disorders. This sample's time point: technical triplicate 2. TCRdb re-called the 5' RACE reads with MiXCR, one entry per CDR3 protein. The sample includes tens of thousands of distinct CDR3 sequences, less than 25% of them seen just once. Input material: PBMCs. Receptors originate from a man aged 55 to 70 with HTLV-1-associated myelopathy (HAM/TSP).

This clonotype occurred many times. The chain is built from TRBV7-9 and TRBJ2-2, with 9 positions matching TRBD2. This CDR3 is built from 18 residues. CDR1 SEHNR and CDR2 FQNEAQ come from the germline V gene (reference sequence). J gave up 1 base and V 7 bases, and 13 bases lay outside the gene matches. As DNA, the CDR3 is TGTGCCAGCACCCACCGTGGGTTACTAGCGGGGAACACCGGGGAGCTGTTTTTT. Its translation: CASTHRGLLAGNTGELFF.

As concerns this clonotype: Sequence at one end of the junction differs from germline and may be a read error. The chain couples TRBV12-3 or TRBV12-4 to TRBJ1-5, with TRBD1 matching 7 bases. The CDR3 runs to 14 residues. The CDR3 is CASREQGLGQRQHF. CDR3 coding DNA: TGTGCCAGCAGAGAACAGGGGTTAGGTCAGCGCCAGCATTTT.

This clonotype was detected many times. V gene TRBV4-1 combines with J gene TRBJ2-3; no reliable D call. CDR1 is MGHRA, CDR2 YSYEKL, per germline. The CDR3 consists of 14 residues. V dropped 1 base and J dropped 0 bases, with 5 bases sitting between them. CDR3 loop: CASSQVMSTDTQYF. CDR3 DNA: TGCGCCAGCAGCCAAGTTATGAGCACAGATACGCAGTATTTT.

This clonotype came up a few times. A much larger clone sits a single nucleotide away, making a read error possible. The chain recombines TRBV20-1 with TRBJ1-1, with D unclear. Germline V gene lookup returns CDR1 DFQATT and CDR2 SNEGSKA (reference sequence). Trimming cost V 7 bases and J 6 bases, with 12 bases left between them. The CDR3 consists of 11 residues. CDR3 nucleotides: TGCAGTGGGGCCTCCTACGCTGAAGCTTTCTTT. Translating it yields CSGASYAEAFF.

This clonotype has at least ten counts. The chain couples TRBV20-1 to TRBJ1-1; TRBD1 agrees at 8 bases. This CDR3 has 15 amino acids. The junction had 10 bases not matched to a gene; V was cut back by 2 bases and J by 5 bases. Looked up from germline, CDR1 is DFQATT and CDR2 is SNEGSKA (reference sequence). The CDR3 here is CSARLGDRLRTEAFF. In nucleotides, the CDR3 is TGCAGTGCTAGACTAGGGGACAGGCTGAGAACTGAAGCTTTCTTT.

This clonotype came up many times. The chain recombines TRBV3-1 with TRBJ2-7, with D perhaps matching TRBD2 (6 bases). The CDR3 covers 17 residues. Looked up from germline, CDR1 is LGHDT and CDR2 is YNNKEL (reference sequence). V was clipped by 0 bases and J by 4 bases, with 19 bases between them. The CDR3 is CASSQDRVTGVPYEQYF. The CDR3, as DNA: TGTGCCAGCAGCCAAGATAGGGTGACGGGAGTCCCGTACGAGCAGTACTTC.

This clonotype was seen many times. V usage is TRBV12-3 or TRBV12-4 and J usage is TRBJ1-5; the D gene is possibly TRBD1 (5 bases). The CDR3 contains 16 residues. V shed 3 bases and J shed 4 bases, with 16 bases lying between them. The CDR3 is CASSLRGRSGNQPQHF. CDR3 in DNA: TGTGCCAGCAGTTTGCGCGGTAGGTCAGGGAATCAGCCCCAGCATTTT.

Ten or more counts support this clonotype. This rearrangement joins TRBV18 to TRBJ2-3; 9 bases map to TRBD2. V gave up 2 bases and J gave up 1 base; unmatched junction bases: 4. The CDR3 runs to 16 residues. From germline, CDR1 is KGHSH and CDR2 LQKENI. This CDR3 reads CASSPSPSGGTDTQYF. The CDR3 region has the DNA TGTGCCAGCTCACCAAGTCCTAGCGGGGGCACAGATACGCAGTATTTT.

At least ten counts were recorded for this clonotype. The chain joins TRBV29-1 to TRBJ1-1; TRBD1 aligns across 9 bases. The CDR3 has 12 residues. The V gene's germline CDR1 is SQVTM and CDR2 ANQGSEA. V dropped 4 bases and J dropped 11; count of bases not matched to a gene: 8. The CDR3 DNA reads TGCAGCGTTGGGCTGGACAGGGGACGGGCTTTCTTT. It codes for CSVGLDRGRAFF.

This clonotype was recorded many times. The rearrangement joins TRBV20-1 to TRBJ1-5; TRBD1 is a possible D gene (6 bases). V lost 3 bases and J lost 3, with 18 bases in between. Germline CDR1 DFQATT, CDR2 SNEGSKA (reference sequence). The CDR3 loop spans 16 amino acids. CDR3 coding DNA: TGCAGTGCTAGTATGGGGGGTTACAGGGTCAATCAGCCCCAGCATTTT. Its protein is CSASMGGYRVNQPQHF.

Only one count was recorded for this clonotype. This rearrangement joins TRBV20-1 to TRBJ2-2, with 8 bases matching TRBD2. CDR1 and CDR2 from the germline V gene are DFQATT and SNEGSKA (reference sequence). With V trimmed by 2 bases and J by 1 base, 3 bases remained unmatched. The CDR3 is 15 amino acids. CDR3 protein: CSARRTSKNTGELFF. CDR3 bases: TGCAGTGCTAGACGGACTAGCAAGAACACCGGGGAGCTGTTTTTT.

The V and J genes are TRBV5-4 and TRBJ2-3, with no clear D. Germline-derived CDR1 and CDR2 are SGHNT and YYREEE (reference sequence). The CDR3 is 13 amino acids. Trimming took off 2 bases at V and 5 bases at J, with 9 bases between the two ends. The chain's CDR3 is CASSLKGGDTQYF. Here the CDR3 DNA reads TGTGCCAGCAGCTTAAAGGGTGGAGATACGCAGTATTTT.

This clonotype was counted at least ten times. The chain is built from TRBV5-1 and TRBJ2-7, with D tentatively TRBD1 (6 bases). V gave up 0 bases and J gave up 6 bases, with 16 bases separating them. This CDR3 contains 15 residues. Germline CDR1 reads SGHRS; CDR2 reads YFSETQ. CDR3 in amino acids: CASSLEGGAEAEQYF. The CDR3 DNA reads TGCGCCAGCAGCTTGGAAGGGGGAGCGGAGGCCGAGCAGTACTTC.

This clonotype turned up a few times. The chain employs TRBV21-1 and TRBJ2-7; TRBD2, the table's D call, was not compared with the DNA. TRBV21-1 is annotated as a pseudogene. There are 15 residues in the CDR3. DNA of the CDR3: TGTGCCATCCGAGGACTAGCGGGAGGGCCTGACGAGCAGTACTTC. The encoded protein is CAIRGLAGGPDEQYF.

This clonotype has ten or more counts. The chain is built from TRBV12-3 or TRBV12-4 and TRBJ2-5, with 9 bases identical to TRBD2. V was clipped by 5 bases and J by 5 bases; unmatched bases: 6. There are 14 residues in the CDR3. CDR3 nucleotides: TGTGCCAGCAGTCGACTAGCGGATACGGAGACCCAGTACTTC. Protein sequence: CASSRLADTETQYF.

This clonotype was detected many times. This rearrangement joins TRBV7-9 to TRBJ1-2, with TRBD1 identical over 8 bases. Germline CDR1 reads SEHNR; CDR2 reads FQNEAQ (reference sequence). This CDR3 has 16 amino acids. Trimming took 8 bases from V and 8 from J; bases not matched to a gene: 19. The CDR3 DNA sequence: TGTGCCAGCGGGGCCTTAACCGGACAGGGAAGGGCCGGCTACACCTTC. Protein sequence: CASGALTGQGRAGYTF. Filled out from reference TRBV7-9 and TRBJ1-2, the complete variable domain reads DTGVSQNPRHKITKRGQNVTFRCDPISEHNRLYWYRQTLGQGPEFLTYFQNEAQLEKSRLLSDRFSAERPKGSFSTLEIQRTEQGDSAMYLCASGALTGQGRAGYTFGSGTRLTVV.

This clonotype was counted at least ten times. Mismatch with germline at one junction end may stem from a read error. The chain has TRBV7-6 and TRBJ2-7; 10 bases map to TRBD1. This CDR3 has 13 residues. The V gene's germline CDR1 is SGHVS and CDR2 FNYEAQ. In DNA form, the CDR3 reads TGTGCCACCAGCCGACAGGGGGCTGACGAGCAGTACTTC. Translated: CATSRQGADEQYF. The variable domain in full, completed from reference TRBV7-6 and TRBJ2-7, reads GAGVSQSPRYKVTKRGQDVALRCDPISGHVSLYWYRQALGQGPEFLTYFNYEAQQDKSGLPNDRFSAERPEGSISTLTIQRTEQRDSAMYRCATSRQGADEQYFGPGTRLTVT.

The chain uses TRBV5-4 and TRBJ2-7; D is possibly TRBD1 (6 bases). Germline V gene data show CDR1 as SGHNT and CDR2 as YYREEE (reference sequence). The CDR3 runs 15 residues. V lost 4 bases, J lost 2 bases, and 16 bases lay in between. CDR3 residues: CASSPGSRGTYEQYF. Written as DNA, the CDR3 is TGTGCCAGCAGCCCAGGGTCTAGGGGGACCTACGAGCAGTACTTC.

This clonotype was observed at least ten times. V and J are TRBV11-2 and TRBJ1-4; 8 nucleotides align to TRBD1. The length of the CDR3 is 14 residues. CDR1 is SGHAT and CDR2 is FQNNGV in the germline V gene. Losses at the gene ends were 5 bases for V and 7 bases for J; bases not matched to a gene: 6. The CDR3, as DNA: TGTGCCAGCAGCGGAGGGACAGGAGGTGAAAAACTGTTTTTT. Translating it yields CASSGGTGGEKLFF. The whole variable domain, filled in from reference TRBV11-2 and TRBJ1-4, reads EAGVAQSPRYKIIEKRQSVAFWCNPISGHATLYWYQQILGQGPKLLIQFQNNGVVDDSQLPKDRFSAERLKGVDSTLKIQPAKLEDSAVYLCASSGGTGGEKLFFGSGTQLSVL.

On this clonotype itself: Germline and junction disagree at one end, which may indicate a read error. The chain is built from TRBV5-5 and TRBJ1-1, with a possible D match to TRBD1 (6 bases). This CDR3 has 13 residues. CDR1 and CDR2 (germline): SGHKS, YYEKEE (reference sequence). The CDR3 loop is CASSLGQNTEAYF. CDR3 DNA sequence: TGTGCCAGCAGCCTCGGACAGAACACTGAAGCTTACTTT.

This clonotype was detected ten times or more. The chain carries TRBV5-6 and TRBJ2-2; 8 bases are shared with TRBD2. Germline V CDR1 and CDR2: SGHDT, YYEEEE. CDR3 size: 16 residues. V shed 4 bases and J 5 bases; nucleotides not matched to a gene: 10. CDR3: CASSPLSGSRTGELFF. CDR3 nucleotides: TGTGCCAGCAGCCCCTTAAGCGGGAGTCGGACCGGGGAGCTGTTTTTT.

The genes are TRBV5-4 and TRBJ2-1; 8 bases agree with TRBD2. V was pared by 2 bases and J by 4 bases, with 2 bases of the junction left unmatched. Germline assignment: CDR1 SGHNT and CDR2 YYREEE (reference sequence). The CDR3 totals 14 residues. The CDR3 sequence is CASSLTSGYNEQFF. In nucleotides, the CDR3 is TGTGCCAGCAGCTTAACTAGCGGTTACAATGAGCAGTTCTTC.

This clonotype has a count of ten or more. Here the CDR3 reads CASSPRGRETQYF. The CDR3 nucleotides read TGTGCCAGCAGCCCGCGCGGGAGAGAGACCCAGTACTTC. The chain has TRBV7-3 and TRBJ2-5; the match to TRBD2 covers 7 bases. The ends lost 5 bases at V and 4 bases at J; junction bases unmatched: 4. This CDR3 is 13 amino acids long. Germline V gene lookup returns CDR1 SGHTA and CDR2 FQGTGA.

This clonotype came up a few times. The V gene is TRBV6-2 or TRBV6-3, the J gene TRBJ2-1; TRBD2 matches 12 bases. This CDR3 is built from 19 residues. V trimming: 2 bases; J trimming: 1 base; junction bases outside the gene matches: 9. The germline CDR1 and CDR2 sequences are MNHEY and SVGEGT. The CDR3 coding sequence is TGTGCCAGCAGTTACGGGCGACTAGCGGGAGTATCTTCCTACAATGAGCAGTTCTTC. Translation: CASSYGRLAGVSSYNEQFF.

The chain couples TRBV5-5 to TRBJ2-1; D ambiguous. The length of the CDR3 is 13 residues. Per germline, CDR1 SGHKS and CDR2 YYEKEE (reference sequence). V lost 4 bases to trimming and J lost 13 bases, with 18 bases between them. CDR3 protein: CASSGVNGPFQFF. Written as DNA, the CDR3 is TGTGCCAGCAGCGGCGTTAACGGACCGTTTCAGTTCTTC.